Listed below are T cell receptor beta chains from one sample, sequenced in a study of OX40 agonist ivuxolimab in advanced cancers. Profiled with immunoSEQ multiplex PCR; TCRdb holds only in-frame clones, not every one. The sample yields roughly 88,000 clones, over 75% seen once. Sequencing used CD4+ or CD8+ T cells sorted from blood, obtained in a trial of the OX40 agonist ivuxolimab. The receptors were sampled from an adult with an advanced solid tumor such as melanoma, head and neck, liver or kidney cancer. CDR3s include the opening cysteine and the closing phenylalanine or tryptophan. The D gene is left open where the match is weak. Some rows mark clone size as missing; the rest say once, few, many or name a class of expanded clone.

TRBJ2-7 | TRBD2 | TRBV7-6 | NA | TGTGCCAGCAGTCTCGGGACTAGCGGGATATCGTACGAGCAGTACTTC | CASSLGTSGISYEQYF
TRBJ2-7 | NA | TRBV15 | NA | TGTGCCACCAGCAGAGATCCCACGTCTGACACCGAGCAGTGCTTC | CATSRDPTSDTEQCF
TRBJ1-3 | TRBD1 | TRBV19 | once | TGTGCCAGTAGTATTTTCCAGCAGGGGGCTGGAAACACCATATATTTT | CASSIFQQGAGNTIYF
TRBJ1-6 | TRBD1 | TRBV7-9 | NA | TGTGCCAGCAGCTTAAACAGGGGAGATTCACCCCTCCACTTT | CASSLNRGDSPLHF
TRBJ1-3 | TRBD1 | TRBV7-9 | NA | TGTGCCAGCAGCTTTCGAATACAGGGGTCCCCCGGAAACACCATATATTTT | CASSFRIQGSPGNTIYF
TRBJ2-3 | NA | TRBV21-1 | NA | TGTGCCAGCAGCAAAAGAAGGCGGGACAGGGACACAGATACGCAGTATTTT | CASSKRRRDRDTDTQYF
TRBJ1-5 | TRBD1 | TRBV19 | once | TGTGCCAGTAGAAATACAGGGGGGGCCAATCAGCCCCAGCATTTT | CASRNTGGANQPQHF
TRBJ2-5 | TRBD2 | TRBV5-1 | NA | TGCGCCAGCAGCAGAACTAGCGGGAGGGCCTTAGTCTTCCAAGAGACCCAGTACTTC | CASSRTSGRALVFQETQYF
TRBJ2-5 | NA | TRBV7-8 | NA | TGTGCCAGCAGCCTCCCGGCTTATCGCGGAGAGACCCAGTACTTC | CASSLPAYRGETQYF
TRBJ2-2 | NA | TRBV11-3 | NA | TGTGCCAGCAGCCGAATTCCCGGGGAGCTGTTTTTT | CASSRIPGELFF
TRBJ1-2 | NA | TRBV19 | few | TGTGCCAGTAGTCTCGGGACGGTGGGATACTATGGCTACACCTTC | CASSLGTVGYYGYTF
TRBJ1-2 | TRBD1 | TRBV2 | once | TGTGCCAGCAGCGGAACTCGGGACAGCGGCTATGGCTACACCTTC | CASSGTRDSGYGYTF
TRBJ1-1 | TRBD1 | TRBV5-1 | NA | TGCGCCAGCAGCCGAGAGGGACAGGGGAACACTGAAGCTTTCTTT | CASSREGQGNTEAFF
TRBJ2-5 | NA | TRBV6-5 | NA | TGTGCCAGCAGCACGGAGACAGGAGAGACCCAGTACTTC | CASSTETGETQYF
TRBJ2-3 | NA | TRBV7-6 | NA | TGTGCCAGCAGCCCCCTGGAGAATACGCAGTATTTT | CASSPLENTQYF
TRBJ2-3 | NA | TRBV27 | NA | TGTGCCAGCAGTTTATCAGGGTTCCGCACAGATACGCAGTATTTT | CASSLSGFRTDTQYF
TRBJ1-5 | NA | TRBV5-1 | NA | TGCGCCAGCAGTTGGGAAGGGGGCAATCAGCCCCAGCATTTT | CASSWEGGNQPQHF
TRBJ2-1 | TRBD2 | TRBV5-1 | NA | TGCGCCAGCAGCCCCCCGAGAGCGGGACTGGATGAGCAGTTCTTC | CASSPPRAGLDEQFF
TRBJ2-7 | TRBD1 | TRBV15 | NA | TGTGCCGTATCATCCGGGACAGGGGACTACGAGCAGTACTTC | CAVSSGTGDYEQYF
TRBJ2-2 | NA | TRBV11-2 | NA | TGTGCCAGCAGCTTGAGGCAGAACACCGGGGAGCTGTTTTTT | CASSLRQNTGELFF
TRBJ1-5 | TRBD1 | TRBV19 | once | TGTGCCAGTAGTAGTAGACAGGGACGCGATCAGCCCCAGCATTTT | CASSSRQGRDQPQHF
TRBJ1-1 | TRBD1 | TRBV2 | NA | TGTGCCAGCAGCTCGATACAGGGGTTTGGCACTGAAGCTTTCTTT | CASSSIQGFGTEAFF
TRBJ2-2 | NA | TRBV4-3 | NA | TGCGCCAGCAGCCAAGATGGAACCGGGGAGCTGTTTTTT | CASSQDGTGELFF
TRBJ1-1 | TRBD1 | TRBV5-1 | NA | TGCGCCAGCAACCGTCGGAGGGACAGGGGTTTGAACACTGAAGCTTTCTTT | CASNRRRDRGLNTEAFF
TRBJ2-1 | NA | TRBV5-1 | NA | TGCGCCAGCAGCTTGGCACAAGGGGGGACCTACAATGAGCAGTTCTTC | CASSLAQGGTYNEQFF
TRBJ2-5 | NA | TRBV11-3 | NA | TGTGCCAGCAGCTTCTCAGAGACCCAGTACTTC | CASSFSETQYF
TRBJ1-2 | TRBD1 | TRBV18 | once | TGTGCCAGCTCACCCGGACAGGGGGTCGGATATGGCTACACCTTC | CASSPGQGVGYGYTF
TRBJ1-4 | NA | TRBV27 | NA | TGTGCCAGCAGTGCCTTCCTGGGATCAACTAATGAAAAACTGTTTTTT | CASSAFLGSTNEKLFF
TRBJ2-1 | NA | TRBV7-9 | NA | TGTGCCAGCAGCTTAATCGTGGGGGGACAGCCCCGGGGTGAGCAGTTCTTC | CASSLIVGGQPRGEQFF
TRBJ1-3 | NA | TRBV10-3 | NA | TGTGCCATCAGTCCTTTCTCGGGAAACACCATATATTTT | CAISPFSGNTIYF
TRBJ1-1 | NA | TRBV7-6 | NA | TGTGCCAGCAGCGAGACTCACGGGGCGAACACTGAAGCTTTCTTT | CASSETHGANTEAFF
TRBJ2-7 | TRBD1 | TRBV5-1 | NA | TGCGCCAGCAGCTTGGCCGGGGGACAGGGTTGGGGCGAGCAGTACTTC | CASSLAGGQGWGEQYF
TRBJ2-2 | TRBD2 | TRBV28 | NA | TGTGCCAGCAGTGGCCGGACTAGCGGGAACACCGGGGAGCTGTTTTTT | CASSGRTSGNTGELFF
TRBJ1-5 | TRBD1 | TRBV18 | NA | TGTGCCAGCTCCCACCGGGACAGGGGAGGCATTATTGATCAGCCCCAGCATTTT | CASSHRDRGGIIDQPQHF
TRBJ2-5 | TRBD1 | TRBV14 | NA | TGTGCCAGCAGCCCGACAGGGGCAGGGGAGACCCAGTACTTC | CASSPTGAGETQYF